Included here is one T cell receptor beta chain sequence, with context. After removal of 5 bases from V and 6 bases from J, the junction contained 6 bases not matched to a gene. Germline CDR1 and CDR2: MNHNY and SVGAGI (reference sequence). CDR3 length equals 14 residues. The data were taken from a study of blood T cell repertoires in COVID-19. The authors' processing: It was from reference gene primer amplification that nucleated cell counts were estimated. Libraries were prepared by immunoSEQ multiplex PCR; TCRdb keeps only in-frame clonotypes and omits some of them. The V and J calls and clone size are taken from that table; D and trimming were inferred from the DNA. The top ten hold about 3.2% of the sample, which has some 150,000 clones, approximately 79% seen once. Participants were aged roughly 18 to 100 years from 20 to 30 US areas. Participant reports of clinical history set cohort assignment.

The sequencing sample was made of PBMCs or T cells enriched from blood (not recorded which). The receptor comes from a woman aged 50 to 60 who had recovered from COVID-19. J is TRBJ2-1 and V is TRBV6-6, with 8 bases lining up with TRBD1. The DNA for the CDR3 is TGTGCCAGCAGTGGTAAAGGACAGGGCAATGAGCAGTTCTTC. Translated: CASSGKGQGNEQFF.